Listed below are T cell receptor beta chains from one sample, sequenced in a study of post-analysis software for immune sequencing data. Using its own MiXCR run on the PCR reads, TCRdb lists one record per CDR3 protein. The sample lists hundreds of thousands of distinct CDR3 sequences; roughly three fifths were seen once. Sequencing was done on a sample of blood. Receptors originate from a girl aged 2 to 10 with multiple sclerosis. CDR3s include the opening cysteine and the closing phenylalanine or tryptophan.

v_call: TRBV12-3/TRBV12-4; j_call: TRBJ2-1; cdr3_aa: CASSLFRTSGRRSPNEQFF
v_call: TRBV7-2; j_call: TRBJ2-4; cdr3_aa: CASSLEAAASKNIQYF
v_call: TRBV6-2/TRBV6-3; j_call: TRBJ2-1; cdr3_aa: CAIQNYLRGEQFF
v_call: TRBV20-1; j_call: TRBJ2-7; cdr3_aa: CSALRRDSSYEQYF
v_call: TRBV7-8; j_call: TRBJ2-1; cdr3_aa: CASSLQTGGAVDEQFF
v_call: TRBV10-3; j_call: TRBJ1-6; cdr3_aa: CAISERASSYNSPLHF
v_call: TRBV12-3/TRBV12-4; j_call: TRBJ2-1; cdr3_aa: CASSSKGPNDEQFF
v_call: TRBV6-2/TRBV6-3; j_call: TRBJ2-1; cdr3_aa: CASRTTSGARYNEQFF
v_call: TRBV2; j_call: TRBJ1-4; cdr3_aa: CASSESWGLFF
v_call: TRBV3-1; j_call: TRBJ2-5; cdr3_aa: CASSRGQGETQYF
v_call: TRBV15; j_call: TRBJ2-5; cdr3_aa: CATSRDLFWRGSQETQYF
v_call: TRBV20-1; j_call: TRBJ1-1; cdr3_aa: CSARDQGGLNTEAFF
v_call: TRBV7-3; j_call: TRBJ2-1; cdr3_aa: CASSFSPRFSYNEQFF
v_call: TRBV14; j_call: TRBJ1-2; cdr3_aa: CASSQVGGGYGYTF
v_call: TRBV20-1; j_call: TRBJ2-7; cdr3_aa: CSASAGSGEQYF
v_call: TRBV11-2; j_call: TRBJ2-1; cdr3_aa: CASSTRLAGENEQFF
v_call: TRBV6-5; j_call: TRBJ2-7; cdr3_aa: CASSYSYGSYEQYF
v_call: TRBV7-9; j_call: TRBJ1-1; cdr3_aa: CASSATQGTNTEAFF
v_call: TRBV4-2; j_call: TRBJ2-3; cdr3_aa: CASSQDLGRTSTDTQYF
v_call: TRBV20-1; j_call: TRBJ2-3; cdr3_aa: CSAQGDLTDTQYF
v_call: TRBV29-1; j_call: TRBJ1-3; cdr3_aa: CSVDPGHGNTIYF
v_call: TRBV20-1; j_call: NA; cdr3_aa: CSATGTKNYEQYF
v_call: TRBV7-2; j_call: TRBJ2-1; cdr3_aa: CASSLGLEAEQFF
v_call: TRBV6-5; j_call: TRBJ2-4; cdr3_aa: CASSYSTVSGKQYF
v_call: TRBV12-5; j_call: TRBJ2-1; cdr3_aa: CASGSPDSGRGEQFF
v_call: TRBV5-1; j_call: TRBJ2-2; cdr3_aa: CASSLGQNTGELFF
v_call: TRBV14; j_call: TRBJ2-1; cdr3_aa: CASTPRSGRAYNEQFF